The 10 T cell receptor beta chains presented below share a single source sample, sequenced in a study of T cell responses to AZD1222 COVID-19 vaccine. Using immunoSEQ multiplex PCR, the repertoire was profiled, and TCRdb retains in-frame clones only, with some absent. The repertoire holds 150,000 to 200,000 clones, with just over 90% as singletons. The sequences come from peripheral blood, collected 28 days after the second AZD1222 dose. These receptors were taken from an adult who received the AZD1222 COVID-19 vaccine.

The chain combines TRBV20-1 with TRBJ1-6; 7 bases fit TRBD1. The V gene's germline CDR1 is DFQATT and CDR2 SNEGSKA (reference sequence). The CDR3 runs 11 residues. V gave up 5 bases and J gave up 17 bases; unmatched junction bases: 9. The CDR3 coding sequence is TGCAGTGCTCGGAAACAGGGGTTCTTCCACTTT. This encodes CSARKQGFFHF.

The V call is TRBV4-3, the J call TRBJ1-2; D unresolved. Germline V gives CDR1 LGHNA, CDR2 YSLEER. The V gene lost 4 bases and the J gene lost 7 bases, with 13 bases spanning the gap. This CDR3 has 13 amino acids. CDR3 residues: CASSRNEGVGYTF. DNA of the CDR3: TGCGCCAGCAGCCGAAATGAGGGAGTTGGCTACACCTTC.

The chain has TRBV14 and TRBJ2-2; D gene unclear. The germline V and J ends were trimmed by 4 bases and 6 bases, with 15 bases remaining between them. From germline, CDR1 is SGHDN and CDR2 FVKESK. The CDR3 is 15 residues long. CDR3 sequence: CASSRLRPGPGELFF. In nucleotides, the CDR3 is TGTGCCAGCAGCCGACTCCGGCCTGGGCCCGGGGAGCTGTTTTTT.

The CDR3 DNA sequence: TGTGCCAGCAGTTTATGGGACCTGAACACTGAAGCTTTCTTT. This translates into CASSLWDLNTEAFF. The chain recombines TRBV28 with TRBJ1-1; D ambiguous. This CDR3 is 14 amino acids long. Germline V gene lookup returns CDR1 MDHEN and CDR2 SYDVKM. V was trimmed by 0 bases and J by 0 bases, leaving 5 bases between them.

The CDR3 DNA reads TGTGCCAGCAGCGTATCCCCCGGGACGGGAGTTACAGATACGCAGTATTTT. This codes for CASSVSPGTGVTDTQYF. The rearrangement joins TRBV2 to TRBJ2-3; D might be TRBD2 (6 bases). CDR1 SNHLY and CDR2 FYNNEI come from the germline V gene. V lost 6 bases, J lost 3 bases, and 22 bases lay in between. The CDR3 runs to 17 residues.

The chain uses TRBV6-5 and TRBJ1-2; 7 positions match TRBD1. CDR1 MNHEY and CDR2 SVGAGI come from the germline V gene. With V trimmed by 4 bases and J by 3 bases, 2 bases remained unmatched. The CDR3 loop spans 13 amino acids. The CDR3 sequence is CASSSGTDYGYTF. CDR3 nucleotide sequence: TGTGCCAGCAGTTCCGGGACAGACTATGGCTACACCTTC.

V gene TRBV9 combines with J gene TRBJ2-7; either TRBD1 or TRBD2 may fit D (5 bases each). CDR3 length: 15 residues. From germline, CDR1 is SGDLS and CDR2 YYNGEE. Trimming shortened V by 0 bases and J by 7 bases, and 17 bases separated the two germline ends. This CDR3 is CASSVDYPIGGEQYF. The CDR3 region has the DNA TGTGCCAGCAGCGTAGACTACCCGATTGGGGGAGAGCAGTACTTC.

This chain links TRBV19 with TRBJ1-3; the D gene is possibly TRBD1 (5 bases). CDR1 LNHDA and CDR2 SQIVND come from the germline V gene (reference sequence). The CDR3 covers 14 residues. V was clipped by 6 bases and J by 10 bases, with 19 bases between them. DNA of the CDR3: TGTGCCAGTAGGAGCGGGACGGGGGGTCGGACCATATATTTT. Protein product: CASRSGTGGRTIYF.

The chain is built from TRBV4-1 and TRBJ2-2, with no clear D. V was trimmed by 1 base and J by 5 bases, leaving 5 bases between them. Germline V gene data show CDR1 as MGHRA and CDR2 as YSYEKL. The CDR3 is made up of 13 amino acids. The CDR3 DNA sequence: TGCGCCAGCAGCCAAGGGGGAACCGGGGAGCTGTTTTTT. It specifies CASSQGGTGELFF.

A remark on this clone: An end of the junction differs from the germline gene, which may be a read error. The J gene is TRBJ2-7, the V gene TRBV13; tentative D call: TRBD2 (5 bases). Germline V CDR1 and CDR2: PRHDT, FYEKMQ (reference sequence). This CDR3 comprises 14 residues. The DNA of the CDR3 is TGTGCCAGCAGCCTAGGACTGAGCTCCTACGAGCAGTACTTC. Its translation is CASSLGLSSYEQYF.